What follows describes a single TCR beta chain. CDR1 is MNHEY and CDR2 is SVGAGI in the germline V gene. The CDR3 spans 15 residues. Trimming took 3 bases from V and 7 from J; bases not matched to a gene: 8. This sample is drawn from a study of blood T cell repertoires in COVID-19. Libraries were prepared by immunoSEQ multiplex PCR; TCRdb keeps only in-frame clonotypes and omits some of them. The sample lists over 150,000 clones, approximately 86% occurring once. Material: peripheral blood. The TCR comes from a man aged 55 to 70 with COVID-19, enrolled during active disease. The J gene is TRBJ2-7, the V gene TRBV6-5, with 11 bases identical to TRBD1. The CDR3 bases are TGTGCCAGCAGTTATTCCGGGACAGGGGGTCGAGAGCAGTACTTC. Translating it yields CASSYSGTGGREQYF.